A selection of T cell receptor beta chains follows, all from one sample in a study of naive and memory T cell subsets. A single record per CDR3 protein comes from TCRdb applying MiXCR to the UMI-ligation and nested PCR reads. The sample consists of under 150,000 distinct CDR3 sequences, approximately 21% of them appearing once. The sequencing sample was made of naive CD8+ T cells from blood. These receptors originate from a human donor in good health. The conserved cysteine and the conserved F or W are not part of the CDR3 here. Only some rows state a clone size, as once, few, many or a class for expanded clones.

>few|TRBJ2-1|TRBV6-6
ASSLGRVDEQF
>few|TRBJ2-7|TRBV29-1
SVDVDSPYEQY
>few|TRBJ2-6|TRBV5-4
ASRQDSISGANVLT
>NA|TRBJ2-3|TRBV9
ASSPGTVSTDTQY
>NA|TRBJ2-7|TRBV29-1
SVTSGEQY
>many|TRBJ2-1|TRBV3-1
ASSSRDNEQF
>few|TRBJ2-3|TRBV7-8
ASSFDRYTDTQY
>NA|TRBJ2-5|TRBV20-1
SARIPGLAVKETQY
>NA|TRBJ2-3|TRBV27
ASSLASPDTQY
>NA|TRBJ1-1|TRBV4-1
ASSEDGTGVNTEAF
>NA|TRBJ2-1|TRBV13
ASSPEGSGEQF
>NA|TRBJ2-7|TRBV6-2/TRBV6-3
ASSTGTPDEQY
>few|TRBJ2-5|TRBV11-2
ASSLGQRSEKRGLAGGRETQY
>NA|TRBJ2-2|TRBV3-1
ASSLQDNTGELF
>NA|TRBJ2-1|TRBV6-5
ATTLAGDYNEQF
>few|TRBJ2-7|TRBV5-5
ASSFVRADEQY
>few|TRBJ2-7|TRBV28
ASSFGPTGSYEQY
>few|TRBJ2-5|TRBV9
ASSVSRFGETQY
>NA|TRBJ1-2|TRBV18
ASSPPGGVLNYGYT
>few|TRBJ2-5|TRBV7-9
ASSRTWDEQETQY
>NA|TRBJ1-1|TRBV9
ASSVEGSGYTEAF
>NA|TRBJ2-7|TRBV6-2/TRBV6-3
ASSYQTTSSGIGYEQY
>NA|TRBJ1-1|TRBV29-1
SVEDPTGGTAF
>many|TRBJ2-1|TRBV5-8
ASILSGSSYNEQF
>NA|TRBJ2-1|TRBV6-5
ASSPRAAGGSNEQF
>NA|TRBJ2-1|TRBV24-1
ATSGGGTSGLYNEQF
>NA|TRBJ2-1|TRBV27
ASTQGTSGRRNEQF
>NA|TRBJ1-5|TRBV28
ASRRGYSNQPQH
>few|TRBJ1-3|TRBV7-2
ASSLDTLSRAYGNTIY
>NA|TRBJ2-7|TRBV7-9
ASGVGLAGGTRYEQY
>NA|TRBJ2-3|TRBV20-1
SARDPPVDTQY
>few|TRBJ1-4|TRBV5-6
ASSLGSSSGEKLF
>few|TRBJ2-7|TRBV20-1
SAREGLGAYEQY
>NA|TRBJ2-7|TRBV7-9
ASLDSGQGVLEQY
>NA|TRBJ2-1|TRBV27
ASSLLGGRNEQF
>once|TRBJ2-7|TRBV24-1
ATSAGTGYEQY
>NA|TRBJ2-4|TRBV12-3/TRBV12-4
ASSWTGRAKNIQY
>NA|TRBJ2-7|TRBV7-8
ASSLDRGAEQY
>NA|TRBJ2-7|TRBV4-1
ASSPVTRDSYEQY
>few|TRBJ2-1|TRBV25-1
ASSDWSSYNEQF
>few|TRBJ2-7|TRBV27
ASSQGTSGIYEQY
>few|TRBJ2-7|TRBV29-1
SVPGTASYEQY
>few|TRBJ2-5|TRBV29-1
SVEEAGWETQY
>NA|TRBJ1-1|TRBV7-9
ASSPLGATEAF
>NA|TRBJ1-2|TRBV6-1
ASLGTGRNYGYT
>few|TRBJ1-4|TRBV12-3/TRBV12-4
ASSLALSGRTPTNEKLF
>few|TRBJ1-5|TRBV30
AWTGGVGSNQPQH
>NA|TRBJ2-5|TRBV9
ASSVDGNQETQY
>once|TRBJ2-1|TRBV11-1
ASSYHYNEQF
>few|TRBJ1-1|TRBV6-5
ASSRATTTRGPISEAF